This T cell receptor beta chain was sequenced during a study of blood T cell repertoires in COVID-19. Participant ages covered roughly 18 to 89 years across 25 or so US areas. The germline CDR1 and CDR2 sequences are GTSNPN and SVGIG (reference sequence). Trimming took 5 bases from V and 1 from J, leaving 11 bases between them. This CDR3 comprises 13 residues. Assay used: immunoSEQ multiplex PCR; TCRdb lists only in-frame clones, some missing. Of 300,000 to 450,000 clones in the sample, around 87% were seen once. The J gene is TRBJ1-1, the V gene TRBV30, with D uncertain. The clonotype was recovered from a middle-aged man in a cohort exposed to, infected with or recovered from COVID-19 (not recorded which). Sequencing was carried out using PBMCs or T cells enriched from blood (not recorded which). CDR3 protein: CAWVRGTNTEAFF. DNA for the CDR3: TGTGCCTGGGTACGGGGAACGAACACTGAAGCTTTCTTT.